This T cell receptor (beta chain) is from a study of chronic HIV infection and antiretroviral therapy. TCRdb passed the 5' RACE reads through MiXCR, listing each CDR3 protein once. The sample includes roughly 50,000 distinct CDR3 sequences, roughly 19% seen only once; the top ten take more than 2.5%. Sequenced sample: peripheral blood. This clonotype was sampled from an adult who had HIV and had not received antiretroviral therapy, or was an uninfected healthy control (not recorded which).

The CDR3 bases are TGCGCCAGCAGTGAAGGCCCTAGCGGCAACACCGGGGAGCTGTTTTTT. Translated: CASSEGPSGNTGELFF. The genes are TRBV10-1 and TRBJ2-2; 7 bases fit TRBD2. This CDR3 has 16 amino acids. Germline values: CDR1 WNHNN, CDR2 SYGVQD (reference sequence). Trimming at V came to 3 bases and at J to 2 bases, leaving 6 bases not matched to a gene.